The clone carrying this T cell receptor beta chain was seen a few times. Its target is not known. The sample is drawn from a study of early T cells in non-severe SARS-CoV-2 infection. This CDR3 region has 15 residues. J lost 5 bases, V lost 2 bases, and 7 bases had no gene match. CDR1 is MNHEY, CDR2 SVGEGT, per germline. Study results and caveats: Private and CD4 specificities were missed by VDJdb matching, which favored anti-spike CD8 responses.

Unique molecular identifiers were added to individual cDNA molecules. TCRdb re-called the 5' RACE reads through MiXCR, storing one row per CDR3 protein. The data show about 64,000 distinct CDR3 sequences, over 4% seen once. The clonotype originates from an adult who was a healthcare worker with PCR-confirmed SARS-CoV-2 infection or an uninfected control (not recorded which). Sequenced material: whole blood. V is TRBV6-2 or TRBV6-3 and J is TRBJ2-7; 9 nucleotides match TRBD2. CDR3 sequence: CASSYTGTSFDEQYF. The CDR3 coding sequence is TGTGCCAGCAGTTACACCGGGACTAGCTTCGACGAGCAGTACTTC.